What follows are 25 T cell receptor beta chains derived from one specimen sequenced in a study of control samples from healthy donors and cancer patients. The data were produced by immunoSEQ multiplex PCR, yet TCRdb's version contains in-frame clones alone and is incomplete. The profile shows about 100,000 clones, 93% of them singletons. What was sequenced was blood. These receptors were collected from a man aged 18 to 29 in good health.

This chain connects TRBV19 to TRBJ1-1; the D is unclear. V lost 5 bases, J lost 1 base, and 11 bases lay in between. CDR1 and CDR2 from the germline V gene are LNHDA and SQIVND (reference sequence). CDR3 length: 14 amino acids. The CDR3 is CASSGWATNTEAFF. The DNA for the CDR3 is TGTGCCAGTAGTGGGTGGGCCACGAACACTGAAGCTTTCTTT.

This chain connects TRBV7-9 to TRBJ1-2; the D is unclear. Trimming took off 1 base at V and 0 bases at J, with 9 bases between the two ends. Germline V gene data show CDR1 as SEHNR and CDR2 as FQNEAQ (reference sequence). This CDR3 has 15 residues. CDR3 amino acids: CASSLDAAANYGYTF. The CDR3 DNA follows: TGTGCCAGCAGCTTAGATGCGGCAGCTAACTATGGCTACACCTTC.

The table lists this clone with a count of one. The rearrangement links TRBV10-2 to TRBJ1-2, with 10 bases matching TRBD1. This CDR3 region has 16 residues. The V gene's germline CDR1 is WSHSY and CDR2 SAAADI. V shed 0 bases and J 8 bases; nucleotides not matched to a gene: 9. This CDR3 is CASSESRTGGGLGYTF. CDR3 bases: TGCGCCAGCAGTGAGTCGAGGACAGGGGGTGGTCTCGGCTACACCTTC.

This chain links TRBV5-5 with TRBJ1-1; 9 bases match TRBD1. J lost 1 base, V lost 6 bases, and 4 bases had no gene match. Per the germline V gene, CDR1 is SGHKS and CDR2 is YYEKEE (reference sequence). This CDR3 is built from 14 residues. For the CDR3, the DNA is TGTGCCAGCAAGGTGGGACAGGGGAACACTGAAGCTTTCTTT. Translating it yields CASKVGQGNTEAFF.

The chain combines TRBV13 with TRBJ1-1; unclear D gene. There are 12 residues in the CDR3. V was cut by 7 bases and J by 7 bases, with 13 bases left in between. Germline V gene lookup returns CDR1 PRHDT and CDR2 FYEKMQ (reference sequence). CDR3 sequence reads: CASIRGGGEAFF. The CDR3 nucleotides read TGTGCCAGCATCCGGGGAGGTGGTGAAGCTTTCTTT. The whole variable domain, filled in from reference TRBV13 and TRBJ1-1, reads AAGVIQSPRHLIKEKRETATLKCYPIPRHDTVYWYQQGPGQDPQFLISFYEKMQSDKGSIPDRFSAQQFSDYHSELNMSSLELGDSALYFCASIRGGGEAFFGQGTRLTVV.

This clone has just a few counts. The chain couples TRBV4-1 to TRBJ1-4; the D gene is possibly TRBD1 (5 bases). The CDR3 covers 15 residues. CDR1 is MGHRA and CDR2 is YSYEKL in the germline V gene. The ends were cut back, 4 bases at V and 5 bases at J, with 14 bases in the middle. This CDR3 is CASSPSEGQNEKLFF. DNA for the CDR3: TGCGCCAGCAGCCCCTCCGAGGGGCAGAATGAAAAACTGTTTTTT.

The chain combines TRBV5-4 with TRBJ2-5; possible D gene TRBD1, 5 bases. CDR3 length equals 12 residues. Germline V gene lookup returns CDR1 SGHNT and CDR2 YYREEE (reference sequence). Trimming pared 5 bases from V and 5 bases from J, leaving 10 bases between. Here the CDR3 reads CASRQAGETQYF. DNA for the CDR3: TGTGCCAGCAGACAGGCTGGGGAGACCCAGTACTTC.

This rearrangement joins TRBV5-6 to TRBJ1-2, with D perhaps matching TRBD1 (5 bases). V was clipped by 5 bases and J by 7 bases, with 12 bases between them. The CDR3 extends over 12 amino acids. CDR1 and CDR2 (germline): SGHDT, YYEEEE. CDR3 sequence: CASRTGGRGYTF. The DNA for the CDR3 is TGTGCCAGCAGAACGGGGGGACGTGGCTACACCTTC.

The V gene is TRBV7-8, the J gene TRBJ2-5; no firm D call. Germline CDR1 SGHVS, CDR2 FQNEAQ. The CDR3 consists of 14 residues. V was pared by 1 base and J by 4 bases, with 10 bases between. The CDR3 nucleotides are TGTGCCAGCAGCTTAGTGAGCAGCCCAGAGACCCAGTACTTC. It encodes CASSLVSSPETQYF.

The gene calls are TRBV10-1 and TRBJ2-3; 7 positions match TRBD2. The CDR3 is 14 amino acids. Germline CDR1 WNHNN, CDR2 SYGVQD (reference sequence). V trimming: 5 bases; J trimming: 5 bases; junction bases outside the gene matches: 7. CDR3 amino acids: CASSRWTSIDTQYF. The DNA for the CDR3 is TGCGCCAGCAGTCGCTGGACTAGTATAGATACGCAGTATTTT.

The chain's CDR3 is CASSLARDPETQYF. Written as DNA, the CDR3 is TGTGCCAGCAGCTTAGCTCGGGACCCAGAGACCCAGTACTTC. J is TRBJ2-5 and V is TRBV7-3; either TRBD1 or TRBD2 may supply D (5 bases each). Germline CDR1 SGHTA, CDR2 FQGTGA. The CDR3 has 14 amino acids. V lost 2 bases, J lost 4 bases, and 11 bases lay in between.

V is TRBV5-4 and J is TRBJ2-7, with TRBD2 matching 7 bases. Germline trimming cut 4 bases from V and 3 bases from J; bases unmatched to any gene: 19. Germline CDR1 SGHNT, CDR2 YYREEE (reference sequence). There are 18 residues in the CDR3. In DNA form, the CDR3 reads TGTGCCAGCAGCCCCCAAGCTTTAGGGCGGGAGCCGTTCTACGAGCAGTACTTC. It is translated as CASSPQALGREPFYEQYF. The full variable domain, rest sourced from reference TRBV5-4 and TRBJ2-7, is ETGVTQSPTHLIKTRGQQVTLRCSSQSGHNTVSWYQQALGQGPQFIFQYYREEENGRGNFPPRFSGLQFPNYSSELNVNALELDDSALYLCASSPQALGREPFYEQYFGPGTRLTVT.

The chain has TRBV7-2 and TRBJ2-1; 9 nucleotides agree with TRBD2. After removal of 5 bases from V and 8 bases from J, the junction contained 16 bases not matched to a gene. The CDR3 contains 17 residues. Looked up from germline, CDR1 is SGHTA and CDR2 is FQGNSA. DNA of the CDR3: TGTGCCAGCAGCCCGAAGAATTCAGCGGGAGGTCGGTATGAGCAGTTCTTC. This codes for CASSPKNSAGGRYEQFF.

The rearrangement joins TRBV3-1 (or the pseudogene TRBV3-2) to TRBJ1-1; perhaps TRBD1 as D (5 bases). Trimming removed 2 bases from V and 10 bases from J, with 17 bases in between. The CDR3 spans 14 residues. Germline V gene data show CDR1 as LGHDT and CDR2 as YNNKEL (reference sequence). The CDR3 DNA sequence: TGTGCCAGCAGCCAAACTCAGGGTGGGTTTGGAGCTTTCTTT. It encodes CASSQTQGGFGAFF.

This rearrangement joins TRBV2 to TRBJ2-7; TRBD2 is a possible D gene (6 bases). V was pared by 8 bases and J by 1 base, with 6 bases between. Germline lookup yields CDR1 SNHLY and CDR2 FYNNEI. The CDR3 contains 11 residues. In nucleotides, the CDR3 is TGTGCCAGCGGGAGGTCCTACGAGCAGTACTTC. This sequence encodes CASGRSYEQYF. The full variable domain, with the rest looked up from reference TRBV2 and TRBJ2-7, is EPEVTQTPSHQVTQMGQEVILRCVPISNHLYFYWYRQILGQKVEFLVSFYNNEISEKSEIFDDQFSVERPDGSNFTLKIRSTKLEDSAMYFCASGRSYEQYFGPGTRLTVT.

The chain uses TRBV2 and TRBJ1-4, with TRBD1 as a possible D gene (6 bases). The CDR3 extends over 18 amino acids. From germline, CDR1 is SNHLY and CDR2 FYNNEI. Trimming took 3 bases from V and 0 from J, leaving 17 bases between them. CDR3 amino acids: CASSDSPTGGATNEKLFF. DNA of the CDR3: TGTGCCAGCAGTGATTCCCCGACAGGTGGGGCAACTAATGAAAAACTGTTTTTT.

The V gene is TRBV7-9, the J gene TRBJ2-2, with D hard to call. V was shortened by 1 base and J by 5 bases, with 8 bases between the two germline ends. This CDR3 has 14 amino acids. Germline assignment: CDR1 SEHNR and CDR2 FQNEAQ (reference sequence). CDR3 protein: CASSLVIGTGELFF. The DNA for the CDR3 is TGTGCCAGCAGCTTAGTAATCGGAACCGGGGAGCTGTTTTTT.

Here the CDR3 reads CASSYRGGYPIYGYTF. CDR3 sequence (DNA): TGTGCCAGCAGCTATCGGGGGGGTTACCCTATCTATGGCTACACCTTC. This rearrangement joins TRBV9 to TRBJ1-2; D perhaps matches TRBD1 (5 bases). This CDR3 spans 16 amino acids. The germline V gene has CDR1 SGDLS and CDR2 YYNGEE. V shed 4 bases and J shed 4 bases, with 20 bases lying between them.

The rearrangement links TRBV7-8 to TRBJ2-1, with no clear D. From germline, CDR1 is SGHVS and CDR2 FQNEAQ. The CDR3 is made up of 12 amino acids. V was pared by 3 bases and J by 8 bases, with 8 bases between. The CDR3 DNA sequence: TGTGCCAGCAGCTTGGTAGGCGATGAGCAGTTCTTC. Translating it yields CASSLVGDEQFF.

This clone was recorded once. The CDR3 sequence: CASSQPGLPRNNQPQHF. CDR3 sequence (DNA): TGCGCCAGCAGCCAACCGGGCCTCCCAAGAAACAATCAGCCCCAGCATTTT. The V gene is TRBV4-1, the J gene TRBJ1-5; D is unclear. The CDR3 totals 17 residues. Trimming took 2 bases from V and 3 from J, leaving 17 bases between them. The germline V gene has CDR1 MGHRA and CDR2 YSYEKL.

The chain employs TRBV7-8 and TRBJ2-7; either TRBD1 or TRBD2 may fit D (5 bases each). The CDR3 contains 14 residues. Germline CDR1 and CDR2: SGHVS and FQNEAQ. V lost 5 bases and J lost 3, with 14 bases in between. DNA for the CDR3: TGTGCCAGCAGCATCACCGGGACCCACTACGAGCAGTACTTC. Its translation: CASSITGTHYEQYF. Drawing the rest from reference TRBV7-8 and TRBJ2-7, the complete variable domain is GAGVSQSPRYKVAKRGQDVALRCDPISGHVSLFWYQQALGQGPEFLTYFQNEAQLDKSGLPSDRFFAERPEGSVSTLKIQRTQQEDSAVYLCASSITGTHYEQYFGPGTRLTVT.

The chain employs TRBV28 and TRBJ2-5; 7 bases map to TRBD1. CDR3 size: 13 residues. J gave up 5 bases and V 6 bases, and 6 bases lay outside the gene matches. Germline V gene sequence: CDR1 MDHEN, CDR2 SYDVKM. CDR3 sequence: CASRQGFQETQYF. In DNA form, the CDR3 reads TGTGCCAGCAGACAGGGGTTCCAGGAGACCCAGTACTTC.

The V gene is TRBV5-8, the J gene TRBJ2-5, with 7 bases lining up with TRBD1. J gave up 5 bases and V 0 bases, and 7 bases lay outside the gene matches. Germline V gene data show CDR1 as SGHTS and CDR2 as YDEGEE. This CDR3 contains 15 residues. The CDR3 DNA follows: TGTGCCAGCAGCTTGGACCCGACAGGGACGGAGACCCAGTACTTC. This codes for CASSLDPTGTETQYF.

A single count supports this clone. The V and J genes are TRBV7-9 and TRBJ1-1; maybe TRBD1 (5 bases). Germline V CDR1 and CDR2: SEHNR, FQNEAQ (reference sequence). Trimming shortened V by 8 bases and J by 7 bases, and 14 bases separated the two germline ends. This CDR3 comprises 12 residues. The CDR3 spells CASGVGVNEAFF. The CDR3 bases are TGTGCCAGCGGAGTGGGGGTTAATGAAGCTTTCTTT.

The chain is built from TRBV4-3 and TRBJ1-1; no firm D call. The CDR3 runs to 15 residues. Germline CDR1 reads LGHNA; CDR2 reads YSLEER. V was cut by 0 bases and J by 1 base, with 9 bases left in between. CDR3 residues: CASSQEVQTNTEAFF. CDR3 bases: TGCGCCAGCAGCCAAGAAGTACAGACGAACACTGAAGCTTTCTTT.